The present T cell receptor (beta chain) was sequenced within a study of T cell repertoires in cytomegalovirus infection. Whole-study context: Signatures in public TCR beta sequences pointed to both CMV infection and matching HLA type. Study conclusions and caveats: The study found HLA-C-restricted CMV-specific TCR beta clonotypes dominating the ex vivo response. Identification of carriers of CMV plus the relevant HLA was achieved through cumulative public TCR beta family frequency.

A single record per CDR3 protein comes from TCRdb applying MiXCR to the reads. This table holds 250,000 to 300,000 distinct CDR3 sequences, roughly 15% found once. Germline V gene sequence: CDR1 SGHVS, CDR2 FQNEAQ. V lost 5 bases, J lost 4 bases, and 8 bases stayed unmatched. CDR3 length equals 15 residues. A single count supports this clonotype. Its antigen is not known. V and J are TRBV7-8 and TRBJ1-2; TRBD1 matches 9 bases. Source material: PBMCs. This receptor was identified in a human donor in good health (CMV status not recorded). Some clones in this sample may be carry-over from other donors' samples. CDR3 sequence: CASSLGQGSPYGYTF. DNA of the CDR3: TGTGCCAGCAGCCTCGGACAGGGGTCTCCCTATGGCTACACCTTC.